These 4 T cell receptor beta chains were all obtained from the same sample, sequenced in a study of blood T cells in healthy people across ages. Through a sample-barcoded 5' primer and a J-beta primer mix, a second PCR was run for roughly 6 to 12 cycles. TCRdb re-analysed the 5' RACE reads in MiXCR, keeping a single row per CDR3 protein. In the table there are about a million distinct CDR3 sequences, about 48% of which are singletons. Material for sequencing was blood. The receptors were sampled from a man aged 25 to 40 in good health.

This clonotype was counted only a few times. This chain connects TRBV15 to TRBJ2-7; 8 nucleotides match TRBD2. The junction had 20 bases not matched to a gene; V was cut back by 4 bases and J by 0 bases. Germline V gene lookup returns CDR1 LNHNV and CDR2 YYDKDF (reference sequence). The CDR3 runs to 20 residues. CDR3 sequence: CATSTNRGLAGSSSSYEQYF. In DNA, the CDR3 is TGTGCCACCAGCACCAACCGCGGGTTAGCGGGGTCTTCAAGCTCCTACGAGCAGTACTTC.

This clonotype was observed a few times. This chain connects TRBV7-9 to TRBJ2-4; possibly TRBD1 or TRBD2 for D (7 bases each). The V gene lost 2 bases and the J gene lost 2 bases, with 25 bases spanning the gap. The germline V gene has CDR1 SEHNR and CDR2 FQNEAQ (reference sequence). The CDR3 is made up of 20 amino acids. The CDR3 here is CASSLSVDREGPFTKNIQYF. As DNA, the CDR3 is TGTGCCAGCAGCTTATCTGTTGACAGGGAGGGCCCATTTACCAAAAACATTCAGTACTTC.

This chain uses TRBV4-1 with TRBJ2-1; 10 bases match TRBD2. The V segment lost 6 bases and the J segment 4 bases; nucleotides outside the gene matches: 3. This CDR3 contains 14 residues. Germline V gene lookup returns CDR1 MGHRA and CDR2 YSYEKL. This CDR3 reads CASRAGGLYNEQFF. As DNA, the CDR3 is TGCGCCAGCAGAGCGGGGGGGCTGTACAATGAGCAGTTCTTC.

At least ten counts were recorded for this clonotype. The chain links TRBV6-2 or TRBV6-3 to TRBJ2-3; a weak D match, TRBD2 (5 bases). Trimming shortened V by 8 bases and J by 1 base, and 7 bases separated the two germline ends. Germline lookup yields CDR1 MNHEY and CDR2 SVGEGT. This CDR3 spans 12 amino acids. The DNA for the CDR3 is TGTGCCAGCGGCGGGCGCACAGATACGCAGTATTTT. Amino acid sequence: CASGGRTDTQYF.